Following are 14 T cell receptor beta chains from one sample sequenced in a study of CXCR3-negative and CXCR3-positive naive CD8 T cells. 5' RACE that incorporated UMI labels was used to prepare the TRB cDNA libraries. From its re-call of the 5' RACE reads, TCRdb lists each CDR3 protein once, without DNA. The sample has 48,000 or so distinct CDR3 sequences, and its top ten clones hold over 14%. Source material: memory CD8+ T cells from blood. The receptors shown here come from a human donor in good health. Some clones in this sample may be carry-over from other donors' samples.

V usage is TRBV7-9 and J usage is TRBJ1-1. The CDR3 has 16 residues. Germline lookup yields CDR1 SEHNR and CDR2 FQNEAQ (reference sequence). This chain's CDR3 is CASSFTSKVEGTEAFF.

The rearrangement links TRBV14 to TRBJ2-7; the TCRdb call, TRBD1, lacks DNA for checking. The CDR3 loop spans 16 amino acids. The germline gives CDR1 SGHDN, CDR2 FVKESK. The CDR3 region is CASSQVSGTGPYEQYF.

The chain couples TRBV4-3 to TRBJ1-2. Germline V gene lookup returns CDR1 LGHNA and CDR2 YSLEER. CDR3 length equals 15 residues. The CDR3 sequence is CASSQVPSASYGYTF.

V usage is TRBV5-1 and J usage is TRBJ2-1; there is no DNA to check the TCRdb D call of TRBD2. This CDR3 comprises 16 residues. Germline loops: CDR1 SGHRS, CDR2 YFSETQ. CDR3 amino acids: CASSLLAGGPANEQFF.

The chain combines TRBV9 with TRBJ2-2; TCRdb reports TRBD2, a call that lacks DNA to check it against. The CDR3 has 16 residues. Germline CDR1 and CDR2: SGDLS and YYNGEE. The CDR3: CASSPSGRAGTGELFF.

This chain connects TRBV12-3 or TRBV12-4 to TRBJ2-3; TCRdb gives TRBD2 as the D gene, but with no DNA this cannot be confirmed. There are 13 residues in the CDR3. The CDR3 reads CASRLRVTDTQYF.

The chain carries TRBV7-6 and TRBJ1-1. Germline V gene lookup returns CDR1 SGHVS and CDR2 FNYEAQ. CDR3 length: 16 residues. CDR3 protein: CASSLADGDYFTEAFF.

V is TRBV20-1 and J is TRBJ2-7; the D gene TCRdb calls, TRBD2, cannot be checked with no DNA. CDR3 length equals 16 residues. Per germline, CDR1 DFQATT and CDR2 SNEGSKA (reference sequence). CDR3 protein: CSARGGERGDSSEQYF.

The gene calls are TRBV4-3 and TRBJ2-6; the TRBD1 assignment by TCRdb is unverifiable without DNA. Germline V gives CDR1 LGHNA, CDR2 YSLEER. This CDR3 is 16 amino acids long. CDR3 in amino acids: CASSQDVGTGGTGLTF.

J is TRBJ2-3 and V is TRBV20-1; TCRdb's D call of TRBD2 is untestable without DNA. Germline assignment: CDR1 DFQATT and CDR2 SNEGSKA (reference sequence). CDR3 length: 14 residues. The CDR3 spells CSAGGGEVTDTQYF.

The J gene is TRBJ1-2, the V gene TRBV9; the D gene TCRdb calls, TRBD1, cannot be checked with no DNA. The CDR3 spans 14 residues. The germline CDR1 and CDR2 sequences are SGDLS and YYNGEE. CDR3 protein: CASSVGGGSYGYTF.

The rearrangement links TRBV15 to TRBJ2-1; TCRdb calls TRBD2, which cannot be checked without DNA. The CDR3 totals 14 residues. Germline CDR1 and CDR2: LNHNV and YYDKDF (reference sequence). This CDR3 reads CATSGLTSGNGQFF.

The chain links TRBV15 to TRBJ1-5; there is no DNA to check the TCRdb D call of TRBD1. Germline V lookup: CDR1 LNHNV, CDR2 YYDKDF (reference sequence). CDR3 length: 15 residues. The CDR3 reads CATSRDPGIGQPQHF.

The chain employs TRBV7-3 and TRBJ2-1; as DNA is missing, the TRBD1 call by TCRdb cannot be tested. The germline gives CDR1 SGHTA, CDR2 FQGTGA. The CDR3 is made up of 12 amino acids. The CDR3 protein is CASSLGLGPEFF.